This T cell receptor beta chain stems from a study of metastatic and nonmetastatic thyroid tumors. Overall study: Malignant and benign thyroid patients had repertoires compared in peripheral blood and tumor or nodule tissue.

Prior to thyroid surgery, none of the patients had received any treatment. Authors' methods: Clinicopathological groups of papillary thyroid cancer showed CDR3 differences that were used to build a distant-metastasis classifier. TCRdb reprocessed the PCR reads via MiXCR. For this entry, the V and J calls and clone size follow TCRdb and not the study's own pipeline. The sample comprises 7,800 or so clones, under 20% of which are singletons, and around 10% rests with the top ten. This clone is labeled medium-sized (0.01 to 0.1%). Its cognate antigen is unknown. Mismatch with germline at one junction end may stem from a read error. This sample also contains other DNA sequences that code for the same CDR3. Study results and caveats: Malignant thyroid tumors reportedly exceeded benign nodules significantly in TCR beta diversity, with the difference appearing in blood and tumor.

The CDR3 has 11 residues. Germline CDR1 is LNHDA and CDR2 is SQIVND (reference sequence). The chain recombines TRBV19 with TRBJ2-7; no firm D call. What was sequenced was adjacent normal tissue. The sequence was collected from a female donor with papillary thyroid cancer or a benign thyroid nodule (not recorded which). Some clones in this sample may be carry-over from other donors' samples. CDR3 region: CASSINGGFIF. CDR3 coding DNA: TGTGCCAGTAGTATCAATGGCGGATTTATATTC. Drawing the rest from reference TRBV19 and TRBJ2-7, the complete variable domain is DGGITQSPKYLFRKEGQNVTLSCEQNLNHDAMYWYRQDPGQGLRLIYYSQIVNDFQKGDIAEGYSVSREKKESFPLTVTSAQKNPTAFYLCASSINGGFIFGPGTRLTVT.